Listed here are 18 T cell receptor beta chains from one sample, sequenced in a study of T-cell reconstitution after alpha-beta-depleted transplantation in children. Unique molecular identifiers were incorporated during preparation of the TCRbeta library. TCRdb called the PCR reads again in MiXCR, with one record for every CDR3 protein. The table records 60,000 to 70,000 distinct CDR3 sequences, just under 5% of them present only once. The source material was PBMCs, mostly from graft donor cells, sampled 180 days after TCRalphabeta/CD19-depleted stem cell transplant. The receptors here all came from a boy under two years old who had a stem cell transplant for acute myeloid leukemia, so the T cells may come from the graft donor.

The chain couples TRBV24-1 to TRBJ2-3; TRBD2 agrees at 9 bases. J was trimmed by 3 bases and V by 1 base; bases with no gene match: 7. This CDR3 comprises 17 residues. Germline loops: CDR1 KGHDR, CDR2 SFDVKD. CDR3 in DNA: TGTGCCACCAGTGATTTTTTCGCGGGAGGGGAGACAGATACGCAGTATTTT. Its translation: CATSDFFAGGETDTQYF.

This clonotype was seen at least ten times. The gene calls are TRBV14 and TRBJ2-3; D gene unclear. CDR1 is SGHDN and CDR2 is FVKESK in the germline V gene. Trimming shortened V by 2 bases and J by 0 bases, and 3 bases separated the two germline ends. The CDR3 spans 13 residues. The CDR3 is CASSQYSTDTQYF. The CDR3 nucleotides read TGTGCCAGCAGCCAATATAGCACAGATACGCAGTATTTT.

CDR3 sequence (DNA): TGCTCCTGCAGCCATGGGAACACTGAAGCTTTCTTT. This gives the protein CSCSHGNTEAFF. The chain couples TRBV1 to TRBJ1-1. TRBV1 is a pseudogene segment. There are 12 residues in the CDR3.

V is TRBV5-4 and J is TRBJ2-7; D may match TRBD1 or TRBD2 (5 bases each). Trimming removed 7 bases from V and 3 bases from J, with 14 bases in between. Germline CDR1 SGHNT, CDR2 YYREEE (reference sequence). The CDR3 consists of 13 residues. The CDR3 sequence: CASGLGVFYEQYF. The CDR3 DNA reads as TGTGCCAGCGGCCTGGGGGTCTTCTACGAGCAGTACTTC.

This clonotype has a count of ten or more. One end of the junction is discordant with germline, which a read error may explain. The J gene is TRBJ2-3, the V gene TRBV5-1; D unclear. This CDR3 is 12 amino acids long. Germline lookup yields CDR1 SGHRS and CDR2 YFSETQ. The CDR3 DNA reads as TGCGCCAGCAGATTGGAGTTGGATACGCAGTATTTT. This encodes CASRLELDTQYF.

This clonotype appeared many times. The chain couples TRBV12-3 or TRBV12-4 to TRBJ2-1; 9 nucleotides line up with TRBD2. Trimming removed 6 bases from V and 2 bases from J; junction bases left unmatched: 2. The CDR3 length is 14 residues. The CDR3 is CASRAGGAYNEQFF. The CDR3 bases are TGTGCCAGCAGAGCGGGGGGAGCCTACAATGAGCAGTTCTTC.

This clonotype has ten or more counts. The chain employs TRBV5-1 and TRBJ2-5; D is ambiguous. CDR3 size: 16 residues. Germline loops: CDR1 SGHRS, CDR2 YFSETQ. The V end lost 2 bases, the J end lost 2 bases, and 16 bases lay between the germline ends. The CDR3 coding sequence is TGCGCCAGCAGCTTATCTCCCGTAACGCGGCAAGAGACCCAGTACTTC. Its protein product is CASSLSPVTRQETQYF.

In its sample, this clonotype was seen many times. This CDR3 is CASSRYGTGGPDTQYF. CDR3 nucleotide sequence: TGTGCCAGCAGCCGATATGGGACAGGGGGCCCAGATACGCAGTATTTT. The chain carries TRBV5-6 and TRBJ2-3, with TRBD1 matching 12 bases. Germline V gene lookup returns CDR1 SGHDT and CDR2 YYEEEE. The ends lost 4 bases at V and 4 bases at J; junction bases unmatched: 7. The CDR3 loop spans 16 amino acids.

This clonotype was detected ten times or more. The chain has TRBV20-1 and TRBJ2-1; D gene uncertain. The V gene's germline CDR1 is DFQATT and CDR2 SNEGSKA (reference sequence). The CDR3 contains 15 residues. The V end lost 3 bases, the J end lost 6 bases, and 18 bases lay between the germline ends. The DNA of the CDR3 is TGCAGTGCTAGTATGCGGCAGGCCCGCGGCAATGAGCAGTTCTTC. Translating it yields CSASMRQARGNEQFF.

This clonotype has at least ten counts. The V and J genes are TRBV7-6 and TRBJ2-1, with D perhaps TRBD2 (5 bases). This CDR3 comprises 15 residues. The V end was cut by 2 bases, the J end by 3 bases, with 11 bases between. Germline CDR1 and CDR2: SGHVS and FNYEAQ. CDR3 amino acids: CASSLRSGNYNEQFF. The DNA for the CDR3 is TGTGCCAGCAGCTTAAGGTCGGGAAACTACAATGAGCAGTTCTTC.

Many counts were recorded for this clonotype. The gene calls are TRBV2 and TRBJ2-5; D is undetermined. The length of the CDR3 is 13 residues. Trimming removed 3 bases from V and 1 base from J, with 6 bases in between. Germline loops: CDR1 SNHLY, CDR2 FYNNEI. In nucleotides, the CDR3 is TGTGCCAGCAGTGAGAATACCCAAGAGACCCAGTACTTC. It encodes CASSENTQETQYF.

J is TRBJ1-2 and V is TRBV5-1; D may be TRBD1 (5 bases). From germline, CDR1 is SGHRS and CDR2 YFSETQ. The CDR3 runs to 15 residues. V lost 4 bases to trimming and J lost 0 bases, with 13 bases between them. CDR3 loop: CASSLLGGANYGYTF. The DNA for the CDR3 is TGCGCCAGCAGCCTGTTGGGGGGAGCTAACTATGGCTACACCTTC.

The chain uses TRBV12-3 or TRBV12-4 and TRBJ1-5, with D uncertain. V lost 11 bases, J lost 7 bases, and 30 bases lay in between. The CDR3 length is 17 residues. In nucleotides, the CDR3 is TGTGCCTTCAGTCTTACCACCCCTGGTCGCCCAGTGCAGCCCCAGCATTTT. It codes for CAFSLTTPGRPVQPQHF.

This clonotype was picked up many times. CDR3 bases: TGTGCCAGCAGCTTCACCCTAGCCAAAAACATTCAGTACTTC. This gives the protein CASSFTLAKNIQYF. The rearrangement links TRBV5-6 to TRBJ2-4; no firm D call. Germline CDR1 SGHDT, CDR2 YYEEEE. Trimming took 2 bases from V and 0 from J, leaving 6 bases between them. The CDR3 is made up of 14 amino acids.

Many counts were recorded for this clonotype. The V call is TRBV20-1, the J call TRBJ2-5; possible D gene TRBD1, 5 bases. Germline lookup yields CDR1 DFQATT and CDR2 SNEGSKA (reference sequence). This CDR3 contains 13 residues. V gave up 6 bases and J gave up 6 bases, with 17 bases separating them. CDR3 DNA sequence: TGCAGTGCCAGACAGCTTCCTCGGAAGACCCAGTACTTC. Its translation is CSARQLPRKTQYF.

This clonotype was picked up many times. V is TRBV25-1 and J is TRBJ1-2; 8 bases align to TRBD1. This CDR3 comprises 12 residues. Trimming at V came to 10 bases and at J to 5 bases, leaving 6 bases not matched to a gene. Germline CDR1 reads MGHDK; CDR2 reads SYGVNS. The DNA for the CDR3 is TGTGCCACCCGGGACAGGAGGTATGGCTACACCTTC. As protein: CATRDRRYGYTF.

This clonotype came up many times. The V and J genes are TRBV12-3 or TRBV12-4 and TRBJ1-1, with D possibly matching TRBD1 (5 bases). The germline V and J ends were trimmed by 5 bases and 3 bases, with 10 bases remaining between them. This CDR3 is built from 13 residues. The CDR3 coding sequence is TGTGCCAGCAGTCCTACAGGATACACTGAAGCTTTCTTT. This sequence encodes CASSPTGYTEAFF.

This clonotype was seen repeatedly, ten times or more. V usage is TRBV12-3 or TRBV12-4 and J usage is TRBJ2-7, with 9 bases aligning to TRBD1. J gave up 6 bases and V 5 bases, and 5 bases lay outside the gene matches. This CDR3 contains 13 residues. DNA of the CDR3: TGTGCCAGCAGTACACAGGGGGCTTCCGAGCAGTACTTC. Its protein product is CASSTQGASEQYF.